The clone carrying this T cell receptor beta chain was recorded many times. The antigen is not known. The data derive from a study of early T cells in non-severe SARS-CoV-2 infection. The overall study: The sequenced material was bulk RNA from unsorted whole blood, and its chains were unpaired.

Study observations and caveats: Matching against VDJdb likely underestimated virus-specific expansions, favoring anti-spike CD8.

The TCR library protocol attached unique molecular identifiers to the individual cDNA molecules. Each CDR3 protein is one row after TCRdb ran MiXCR on the 5' RACE reads. The table shows fewer than 80,000 distinct CDR3 sequences, with 12% occurring only once. V dropped 3 bases and J dropped 5 bases, with 9 bases sitting between them. The CDR3 spans 13 residues. CDR1 is SGHTA and CDR2 is FQGTGA in the germline V gene. V usage is TRBV7-3 and J usage is TRBJ2-3, with D possibly matching TRBD2 (5 bases). This receptor was identified in an adult who was a healthcare worker with PCR-confirmed SARS-CoV-2 infection or an uninfected control (not recorded which). The donor label of this sample is uncertain. The sample here was whole blood, taken at baseline. CDR3 DNA sequence: TGTGCCAGCAGCTTTGCGGGCTTAGATACGCAGTATTTT. Its protein product is CASSFAGLDTQYF.